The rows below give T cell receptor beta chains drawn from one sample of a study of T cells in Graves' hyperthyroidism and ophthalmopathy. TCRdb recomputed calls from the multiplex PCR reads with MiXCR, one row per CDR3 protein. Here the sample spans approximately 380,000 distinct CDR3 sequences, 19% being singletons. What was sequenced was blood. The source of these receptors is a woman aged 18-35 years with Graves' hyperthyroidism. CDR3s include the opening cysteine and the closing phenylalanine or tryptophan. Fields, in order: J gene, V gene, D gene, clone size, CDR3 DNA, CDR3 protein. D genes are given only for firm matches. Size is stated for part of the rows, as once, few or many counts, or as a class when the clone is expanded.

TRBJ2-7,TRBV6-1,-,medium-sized,TGTGCCAGCAGTGAAGCTTTGCCGGCCTCCTACGAGCAGTACTTC,CASSEALPASYEQYF
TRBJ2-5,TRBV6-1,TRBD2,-,TGTGCCAGCAGTCCACAAGGGACTACGTACCAAGAGACCCAGTACTTC,CASSPQGTTYQETQYF
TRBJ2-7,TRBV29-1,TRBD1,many,TGCAGCGTCCTCCGGACAGGTAACTACGAGCAGTACTTC,CSVLRTGNYEQYF
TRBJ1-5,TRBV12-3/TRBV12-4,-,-,TGTGCCAGCAGCCCCCCCGGGCCCGATGCCAATCAGCCCCAGCATTTT,CASSPPGPDANQPQHF
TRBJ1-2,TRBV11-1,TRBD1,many,TGTGCCAGCAGCCCGCGGGGACAGGTGTTTGGCTACACCTTC,CASSPRGQVFGYTF
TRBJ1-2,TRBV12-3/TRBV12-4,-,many,TGTGCCAGCAGCCGTTACGGGGTCGGATATGGCTACACCTTC,CASSRYGVGYGYTF
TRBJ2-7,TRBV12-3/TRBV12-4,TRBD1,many,TGTGCCAGCAGCCCAACAGACAGGGGGAGCTACGAGCAGTACTTC,CASSPTDRGSYEQYF
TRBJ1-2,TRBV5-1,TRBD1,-,TGCGCCAGCAGCTTTGGGACAGGCGTCAACTATGGCTACACCTTC,CASSFGTGVNYGYTF
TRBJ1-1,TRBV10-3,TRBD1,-,TGTGCCATCAGTGACCCGGGACAGGCGAACACTGAAGCTTTCTTT,CAISDPGQANTEAFF
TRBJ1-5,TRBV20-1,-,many,TGCAGTACTAGCGTGAGGCCTGACCAGCATTTT,CSTSVRPDQHF
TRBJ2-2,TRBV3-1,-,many,TGTGCCAGCAGCCAACGTAGCACCGGGGAGCTGTTTTTT,CASSQRSTGELFF
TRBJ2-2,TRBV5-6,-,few,TGTGCCAGCAGCGACTACCCGCAAGGCACCGGGGAGCTGTTTTTT,CASSDYPQGTGELFF
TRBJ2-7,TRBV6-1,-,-,TGTGCCAGCACCGACTCAGACAGCTCCTACGAGCAGTACTTC,CASTDSDSSYEQYF
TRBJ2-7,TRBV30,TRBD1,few,TGTGCCTGGGCTACAGGGGCCTACGAGCAGTACTTC,CAWATGAYEQYF
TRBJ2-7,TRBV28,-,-,TGTGCCAGCAGTTTTAAGTACGAGCAGTACTTC,CASSFKYEQYF
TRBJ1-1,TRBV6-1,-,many,TGTGCCAGCAGTCAATCCTTTGTGAACACTGAAGCTTTCTTT,CASSQSFVNTEAFF
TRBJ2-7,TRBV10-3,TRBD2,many,TGTGCCGTCGTTGGACTAGCGGGGGGGTCCTCCTACGAGCAGTACTTC,CAVVGLAGGSSYEQYF
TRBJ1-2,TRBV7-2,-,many,TGTGCCAGCAGCTTAGAAGTGGGCTATGGCTACACCTTC,CASSLEVGYGYTF
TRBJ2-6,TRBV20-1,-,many,TGCAGTGGTAGACGGTTTTCTGGGGCCAACGTCCTGACTTTC,CSGRRFSGANVLTF
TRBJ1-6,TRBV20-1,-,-,TGCAGTGCTAGGGGTTGGGAGGATAATTCACCCCTCCACTTT,CSARGWEDNSPLHF
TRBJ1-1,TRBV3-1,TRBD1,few,TGTGCCAGCAGCCCCCGACAGGGTGGGGCTTTCTTT,CASSPRQGGAFF
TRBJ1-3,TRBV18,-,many,TGTGCCAGCTCACCTCAAGTAGGCTCTGGAAACACCATATATTTT,CASSPQVGSGNTIYF